This T cell receptor (beta chain) was identified in a study of PD-1 blockade in mismatch repair-deficient tumors. Background on the study: All were previously treated, progressing patients with some twelve mismatch repair-deficient cancer types. The study's findings and limits: Tumor-resident clones, often undetectable pretreatment in blood, expanded then contracted after pembrolizumab.

For this clone: Its antigen is not known.

V trimming: 6 bases; J trimming: 7 bases; junction bases outside the gene matches: 7. In germline, CDR1 is MNHNS, CDR2 SASEGT. The CDR3 sequence is 14 residues long. Measured with immunoSEQ multiplex PCR; TCRdb has only the in-frame clones, and not every one. The table has 80,000 to 100,000 clones, over 75% seen once; the top ten hold under 3%. Mismatch repair deficiency was confirmed in all patients, by PCR or immunohistochemistry. V gene TRBV6-1 combines with J gene TRBJ1-5, with TRBD1 matching over 9 bases. Source: peripheral blood, taken 12 weeks after starting pembrolizumab. The TCR originated in an adult with mismatch repair-deficient cancer. CDR3 bases: TGTGCCAGCAGGAGACAGGGGGGTGACCAGCCCCAGCATTTT. Translation: CASRRQGGDQPQHF.